This section outlines one T cell receptor (beta chain) sequence together with its context. As yet, its antigen is unknown. The sample belongs to a study of cytomegalovirus exposure and HLA in healthy donors. Notes on the study in general: As was reported, the classifier diagnosed cytomegalovirus status with high specificity and sensitivity.

Generated by immunoSEQ multiplex PCR, the TCRdb table keeps only in-frame clones and is missing some. Of roughly 180,000 clones listed, roughly 86% are singletons. V dropped 0 bases and J dropped 3; count of bases not matched to a gene: 6. Germline CDR1 and CDR2: SGHRS and YFSETQ. The CDR3 length is 17 residues. The receptor was isolated from a man younger than 40 in good health and CMV-seropositive. V usage is TRBV5-1 and J usage is TRBJ2-2; 9 nucleotides agree with TRBD1. Source material: PBMCs. CDR3 in DNA: TGCGCCAGCAGCTTGGTTGGGACAGGGAAGGACACCGGGGAGCTGTTTTTT. Translated, it gives CASSLVGTGKDTGELFF.